This TCR beta chain was documented in a study of OX40 agonist ivuxolimab in advanced cancers. This clone was seen only a few times. Its antigen remains unidentified. Germline CDR1 and CDR2: SGHRS and YFSETQ. The CDR3 is made up of 15 amino acids. Trimming took 4 bases from V and 0 from J, leaving 12 bases between them. Some clones are missing from TCRdb's copy, which holds only in-frame ones; the method was immunoSEQ multiplex PCR. The profile covers tens of thousands of clones, with roughly nine tenths appearing a single time and roughly an eighth taken by the ten largest. Findings and caveats of the study: CD8+ T cells (on average) carried more expanded clones than CD4+ T cells. Among the lowest peripheral clonal expansion occurred in 0.1-3.0 mg/kg partial responders.

The J gene is TRBJ2-3, the V gene TRBV5-1; the D gene is possibly TRBD2 (5 bases). The material sequenced was CD4+ or CD8+ T cells sorted from blood, taken in a trial of the OX40 agonist ivuxolimab. This receptor was taken from an adult with an advanced solid tumor such as melanoma, head and neck, liver or kidney cancer. CDR3 sequence (DNA): TGCGCCAGCAGCCCGTTCGGAGGTAGCACAGATACGCAGTATTTT. Translation gives CASSPFGGSTDTQYF. Full variable domain (remainder filled in from reference TRBV5-1 and TRBJ2-3): KAGVTQTPRYLIKTRGQQVTLSCSPISGHRSVSWYQQTPGQGLQFLFEYFSETQRNKGNFPGRFSGRQFSNSRSEMNVSTLELGDSALYLCASSPFGGSTDTQYFGPGTRLTVL.